A selection of T cell receptor beta chains follows, all from one sample in a study of T cell changes during pregnancy in multiple sclerosis. TCRdb's table, derived via immunoSEQ multiplex PCR, lists solely in-frame clones and lacks some. This table has approximately 97,000 clones, 91% appearing once. Here the sequenced sample was peripheral blood, taken after pregnancy. Receptor source: a female donor in good health, enrolled as a control in a pregnancy study. Both conserved end residues are part of each CDR3. A D gene is named only where the DNA matches it firmly. The listing skips clone size in some rows; elsewhere it reads once, few, many or a size class.

>TRBJ2-2|-|TRBV27|TRBD2
TGTGCCAGCAGTTTCCTAGCGGGGGGCGATGGCACCGGGGAGCTGTTTTTT
CASSFLAGGDGTGELFF
>TRBJ1-5|-|TRBV27|-
TGTGCCAGCAGTCCCTACAATCAGCCCCAGCATTTT
CASSPYNQPQHF
>TRBJ2-7|-|TRBV5-1|-
TGCGCCAGCAGCTTGGATGGCGGGAACCTCTACGAGCAGTACTTC
CASSLDGGNLYEQYF
>TRBJ2-2|-|TRBV13|-
TGTGCCAGCAGAGGGGACACCGGGGAGCTGTTTTTT
CASRGDTGELFF
>TRBJ2-7|once|TRBV4-1|TRBD1
TGCGCCAGCAGCCAACAACTGACAGGGGTTTACGAGCAGTACTTC
CASSQQLTGVYEQYF
>TRBJ1-2|-|TRBV10-3|-
TGTGCCATCAGTGGTGGGGCTGGGATGTTAGACTATGGCTACACCTTC
CAISGGAGMLDYGYTF
>TRBJ1-2|-|TRBV2|-
TGTGCCAGCGTTCGGGAGGGGACTAACTATGGCTACACCTTC
CASVREGTNYGYTF
>TRBJ1-6|-|TRBV10-3|-
TGTGCCATCAGGGAGGGCAATTTCCCCCTCCACTTT
CAIREGNFPLHF
>TRBJ2-5|-|TRBV5-1|-
TGCGCCAGCATCCCCGACGCGGGAGAGACCCAGTACTTC
CASIPDAGETQYF
>TRBJ2-2|-|TRBV6-5|-
TGTGCCAGCAGTTACAGACAGCCGAACACCGGGGAGCTGTTTTTT
CASSYRQPNTGELFF
>TRBJ1-1|once|TRBV5-1|-
TGCGCCAGCAGCTTGGGGGCCCTGCTAGGGGTTAGGAACACTGAAGCTTTCTTT
CASSLGALLGVRNTEAFF
>TRBJ1-6|-|TRBV9|-
TGTGCCAGCAGCGTAGGGCGGTCCTCCTATAATTCACCCCTCCACTTT
CASSVGRSSYNSPLHF
>TRBJ1-2|-|TRBV27|TRBD1
TGTGCCAGCAGTTTATGGGGACAGGGGGTAGATGGCTACACCTTC
CASSLWGQGVDGYTF
>TRBJ2-7|once|TRBV6-5|-
TGTGCCAGCAGATACTCCGGGACACCCGTGGACGAGCAGTACTTC
CASRYSGTPVDEQYF
>TRBJ2-2|-|TRBV5-1|TRBD2
TGCGCCAGCAGCGCAGGACTAGCGGGGGTAAACACCGGGGAGCTGTTTTTT
CASSAGLAGVNTGELFF
>TRBJ2-7|-|TRBV9|-
TGTGCCAGCAGCGTAGAGGGAGCCTCCTACGAGCAGTACTTC
CASSVEGASYEQYF
>TRBJ2-1|-|TRBV9|-
TGTGCCAGCAGCCGCTACAGGGACCATGAGCAGTTCTTC
CASSRYRDHEQFF
>TRBJ2-3|-|TRBV4-3|TRBD2
TGCGCCAGCAGCCAGGGAGCGGGGGGCCTCACAGATACGCAGTATTTT
CASSQGAGGLTDTQYF
>TRBJ1-1|-|TRBV4-3|-
TGCGCCAGCAGCCTAATGACAGGTTACGGCACTGAAGCTTTCTTT
CASSLMTGYGTEAFF
>TRBJ2-7|-|TRBV18|-
TGTGCCAGCTCTATACAGGGATCGGGCTACGAGCAGTACTTC
CASSIQGSGYEQYF
>TRBJ2-7|once|TRBV27|TRBD1
TGTGCCAGCAGTTCTGCGACAGGGGCCCACGAGCAGTACTTC
CASSSATGAHEQYF
>TRBJ2-3|once|TRBV4-3|-
TGCGCCAGCAGCCCCCGAGCGGGCACAGATACGCAGTATTTT
CASSPRAGTDTQYF
>TRBJ1-2|-|TRBV9|-
TGTGCCAGCAGCGTAGTGCCCGGGGATGGCTACACCTTC
CASSVVPGDGYTF
>TRBJ2-3|once|TRBV30|-
TGTGCCTGGAGTGTAATTAGATTCACAGATACGCAGTATTTT
CAWSVIRFTDTQYF
>TRBJ1-5|-|TRBV13|-
TGTGCCAGCAGCTGGGGCAGGAGCAATCAGCCCCAGCATTTT
CASSWGRSNQPQHF
>TRBJ2-7|-|TRBV7-2|-
TGTGCCAGCAGCCGAACGTCAGGGGCCTCCTACGAGCAGTACTTC
CASSRTSGASYEQYF
>TRBJ1-1|-|TRBV11-2|-
TGTGCCAGCACCCAAGAGTGGAGTAGTACTGAAGCTTTCTTT
CASTQEWSSTEAFF
>TRBJ1-1|-|TRBV6-1|-
TGTGCCAGCAAACCGACAGGTCGCACTGAAGCTTTCTTT
CASKPTGRTEAFF
>TRBJ1-1|-|TRBV18|-
TGTGCCAGCTCACCCTTAAAGGAGAAGAACACTGAAGCTTTCTTT
CASSPLKEKNTEAFF
>TRBJ1-2|-|TRBV6-1|-
TGTGCCAGCAGTGAAGTGGCAGAATATGGCTACACCTTC
CASSEVAEYGYTF
>TRBJ2-2|-|TRBV19|TRBD1
TGTGCCTCTTGGCCCGGGACAGAGAACACCGGGGAGCTGTTTTTT
CASWPGTENTGELFF
>TRBJ1-4|-|TRBV19|-
TGTGCCAGTAGTCCTGGTGGGGCGACAAATGAAAAACTGTTTTTT
CASSPGGATNEKLFF
>TRBJ1-4|-|TRBV7-9|TRBD1
TGTGCCAGCAGCTTAGGGACAGGGGGACGAGAAAAACTGTTTTTT
CASSLGTGGREKLFF
>TRBJ2-7|-|TRBV25-1|-
TGTGCCAGCAGTGCCCCCGGGGTTCTAAGCTACGAGCAGTACTTC
CASSAPGVLSYEQYF
>TRBJ1-1|few|TRBV2|-
TGTGCCAGCCGCCGGGATTCTGAAGCTTTCTTT
CASRRDSEAFF
>TRBJ1-6|-|TRBV28|TRBD1
TGTGCCAGCAGAGACAGGGGGAGAGGCTCCTATAATTCACCCCTCCACTTT
CASRDRGRGSYNSPLHF
>TRBJ2-7|-|TRBV30|TRBD1
TGTGCCTGGGCGGGACAGGGAGCCCACGAGCAGTACTTC
CAWAGQGAHEQYF
>TRBJ1-2|-|TRBV19|-
TGTGCCAGTAGCCAACTTTATGGCTACACCTTC
CASSQLYGYTF
>TRBJ1-5|-|TRBV2|-
TGTGCCAGCAGAAGACAGGTTAATCAGCCCCAGCATTTT
CASRRQVNQPQHF
>TRBJ2-2|-|TRBV6-6|-
TGTGCCAGCAGTTACCCAACAGCCCTCACCGGGGAGCTGTTTTTT
CASSYPTALTGELFF
>TRBJ2-7|-|TRBV27|TRBD1
TGTGCCACCCAGGGGGCCGCCGGATACGAGCAGTACTTC
CATQGAAGYEQYF
>TRBJ1-5|-|TRBV19|-
TGTGCCAGTAGTAACTGGTGGCTCGAGGGTAGCAATCAGCCCCAGCATTTT
CASSNWWLEGSNQPQHF